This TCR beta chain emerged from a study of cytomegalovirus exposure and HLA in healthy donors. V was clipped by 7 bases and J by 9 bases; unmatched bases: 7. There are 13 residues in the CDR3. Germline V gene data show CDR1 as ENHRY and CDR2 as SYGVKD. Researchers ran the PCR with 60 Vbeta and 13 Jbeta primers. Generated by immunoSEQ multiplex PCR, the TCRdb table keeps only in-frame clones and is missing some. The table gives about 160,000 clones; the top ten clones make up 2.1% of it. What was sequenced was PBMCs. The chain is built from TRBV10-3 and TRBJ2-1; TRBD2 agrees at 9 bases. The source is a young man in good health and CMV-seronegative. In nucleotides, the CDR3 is TGTGCCATCAAATACGAAGCGGGAGGTGAGCAGTTCTTC. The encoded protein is CAIKYEAGGEQFF.